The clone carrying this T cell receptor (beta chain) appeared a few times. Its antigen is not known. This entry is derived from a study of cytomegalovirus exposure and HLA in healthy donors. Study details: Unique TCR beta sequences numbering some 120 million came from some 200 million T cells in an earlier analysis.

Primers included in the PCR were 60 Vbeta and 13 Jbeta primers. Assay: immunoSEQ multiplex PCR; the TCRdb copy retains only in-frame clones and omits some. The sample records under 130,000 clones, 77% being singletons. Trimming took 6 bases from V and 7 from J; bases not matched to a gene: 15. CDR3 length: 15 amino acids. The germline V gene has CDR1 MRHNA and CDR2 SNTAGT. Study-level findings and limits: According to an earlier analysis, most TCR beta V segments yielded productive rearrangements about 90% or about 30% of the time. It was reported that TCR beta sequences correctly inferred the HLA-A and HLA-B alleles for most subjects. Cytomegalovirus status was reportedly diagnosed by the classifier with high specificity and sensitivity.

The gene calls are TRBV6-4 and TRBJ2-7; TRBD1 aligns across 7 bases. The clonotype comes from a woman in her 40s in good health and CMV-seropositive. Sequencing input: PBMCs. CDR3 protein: CASRNRDSPPHEQYF. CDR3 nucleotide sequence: TGTGCCAGCAGAAACCGGGACAGCCCTCCTCATGAGCAGTACTTC.